The 26 T cell receptor beta chains presented below share a single source sample, sequenced in a study of control samples from healthy donors and cancer patients. Clones were sequenced by immunoSEQ multiplex PCR, and TCRdb holds only the in-frame ones, with some missing. The sample contains roughly 370,000 clones, about nine tenths of which appear only once. Input material: PBMCs. The receptors were sampled from a man between 35 and 55 years old with head and neck cancer.

V is TRBV3-1 (or the pseudogene TRBV3-2) and J is TRBJ2-1, with D hard to call. This CDR3 has 13 residues. The germline V and J ends were trimmed by 0 bases and 7 bases, with 7 bases remaining between them. From germline, CDR1 is LGHDT and CDR2 YNNKEL (reference sequence). The DNA for the CDR3 is TGTGCCAGCAGCCAAGATCGAGCAAATGAGCAGTTCTTC. This translates into CASSQDRANEQFF.

V usage is TRBV5-1 and J usage is TRBJ2-1; D is possibly TRBD1 (6 bases). The CDR3 consists of 13 residues. Looked up from germline, CDR1 is SGHRS and CDR2 is YFSETQ. V lost 2 bases and J lost 9, with 12 bases in between. The CDR3 is CASSLLQGVEQFF. The CDR3 nucleotides are TGCGCCAGCAGCTTACTACAGGGAGTTGAGCAGTTCTTC.

This clone has only one observation. The chain employs TRBV3-1 (or the pseudogene TRBV3-2) and TRBJ1-5; D remains ambiguous. Germline loops: CDR1 LGHDT, CDR2 YNNKEL (reference sequence). The CDR3 is 13 amino acids. Between the trimmed V and J ends, which lost 4 bases and 5 bases, there was a span of 9 bases. The CDR3 loop reads CASSPGLYQPQHF. The CDR3 DNA is TGTGCCAGCAGCCCAGGATTGTATCAGCCCCAGCATTTT.

This clone came up once. This rearrangement joins TRBV11-1 to TRBJ1-1; a weak D match, TRBD1 (6 bases). Looked up from germline, CDR1 is SGHAT and CDR2 is FQDESV (reference sequence). Between the trimmed V and J ends, which lost 8 bases and 4 bases, there was a span of 17 bases. The CDR3 covers 14 residues. CDR3 region: CASRYRVPGTEAFF. CDR3 DNA sequence: TGTGCCAGCCGTTACAGGGTACCAGGCACTGAAGCTTTCTTT.

V gene TRBV5-1 combines with J gene TRBJ2-6, with D perhaps matching TRBD1 (6 bases). V lost 0 bases and J 0 bases, leaving 16 bases between the germline ends. The germline gives CDR1 SGHRS, CDR2 YFSETQ. The CDR3 runs to 19 residues. The CDR3 here is CASSLAGDGSFSGANVLTF. The CDR3 region has the DNA TGCGCCAGCAGCTTGGCAGGGGATGGGAGCTTCTCTGGGGCCAACGTCCTGACTTTC.

The chain joins TRBV20-1 to TRBJ1-5; D call uncertain. The V gene's germline CDR1 is DFQATT and CDR2 SNEGSKA (reference sequence). Trimming stripped 3 bases from V and 1 base from J, with 16 bases between. CDR3 length: 16 residues. This CDR3 is CSASTPGPLSNQPQHF. The CDR3 DNA follows: TGCAGTGCTAGTACGCCAGGACCTCTAAGCAATCAGCCCCAGCATTTT.

V is TRBV4-3 and J is TRBJ1-2; D is possibly TRBD1 (6 bases). Trimming took 3 bases from V and 4 from J, leaving 15 bases between them. The CDR3 extends over 15 amino acids. Germline CDR1 is LGHNA and CDR2 is YSLEER. CDR3 residues: CASSQGQQLPYGYTF. The CDR3 DNA follows: TGCGCCAGCAGCCAGGGACAACAGCTACCCTATGGCTACACCTTC.

The genes are TRBV5-6 and TRBJ2-5; TRBD1 agrees at 8 bases. Trimming removed 4 bases from V and 4 bases from J; junction bases left unmatched: 6. Per germline, CDR1 SGHDT and CDR2 YYEEEE. The CDR3 spans 14 residues. CDR3 DNA: TGTGCCAGCAGCATACAGGGGGTTCGAGAGACCCAGTACTTC. Encoded protein: CASSIQGVRETQYF. The whole variable domain, remainder taken from reference TRBV5-6 and TRBJ2-5, is DAGVTQSPTHLIKTRGQQVTLRCSPKSGHDTVSWYQQALGQGPQFIFQYYEEEERQRGNFPDRFSGHQFPNYSSELNVNALLLGDSALYLCASSIQGVRETQYFGPGTRLLVL.

The J gene is TRBJ2-3, the V gene TRBV7-9; D call uncertain. Germline assignment: CDR1 SEHNR and CDR2 FQNEAQ (reference sequence). Trimming took 6 bases from V and 6 from J, leaving 10 bases between them. The CDR3 has 12 amino acids. The chain's CDR3 is CASRPIGDTQYF. The DNA of the CDR3 is TGTGCCAGCAGACCCATAGGGGATACGCAGTATTTT.

The J gene is TRBJ1-6, the V gene TRBV2; D uncertain. Trimming stripped 3 bases from V and 6 bases from J, with 0 bases between. The CDR3 has 11 residues. Germline V gene sequence: CDR1 SNHLY, CDR2 FYNNEI. This CDR3 is CASSDNSPLHF. The CDR3 DNA reads TGTGCCAGCAGTGATAATTCACCCCTCCACTTT.

CDR3 amino acids: CASKENRVDQPQHF. DNA for the CDR3: TGTGCCAGTAAAGAGAACAGGGTCGATCAGCCCCAGCATTTT. The chain joins TRBV19 to TRBJ1-5, with D possibly TRBD1 on 6 matching bases. Germline V gene sequence: CDR1 LNHDA, CDR2 SQIVND (reference sequence). CDR3 size: 14 residues. Trimming stripped 7 bases from V and 5 bases from J, with 15 bases between.

In this sample, this clone turned up once. Other DNA sequences of this sample code for an identical CDR3. The rearrangement joins TRBV2 to TRBJ2-1; 9 positions agree with TRBD1. V shed 6 bases and J 0 bases; nucleotides not matched to a gene: 21. CDR1 is SNHLY and CDR2 is FYNNEI in the germline V gene. This CDR3 has 21 amino acids. The CDR3 DNA sequence: TGTGCCAGCAGGGCGCTGGCGACCGGGACAGGGACCAGGAGCTCCTACAATGAGCAGTTCTTC. Translation gives CASRALATGTGTRSSYNEQFF. Full variable domain (remainder filled in from reference TRBV2 and TRBJ2-1): EPEVTQTPSHQVTQMGQEVILRCVPISNHLYFYWYRQILGQKVEFLVSFYNNEISEKSEIFDDQFSVERPDGSNFTLKIRSTKLEDSAMYFCASRALATGTGTRSSYNEQFFGPGTRLTVL.

This chain links TRBV29-1 with TRBJ1-4, with D uncertain. Germline CDR1 and CDR2: SQVTM and ANQGSEA. The V end lost 4 bases, the J end lost 6 bases, and 9 bases lay between the germline ends. There are 12 residues in the CDR3. CDR3 sequence: CSVADPHEKLFF. The CDR3 DNA follows: TGCAGCGTTGCGGACCCACATGAAAAACTGTTTTTT.

The chain recombines TRBV28 with TRBJ1-5; 8 bases fit TRBD1. CDR3 length: 17 amino acids. The trim removed 1 base at V and 0 bases at J, leaving 5 bases unmatched. The germline V gene has CDR1 MDHEN and CDR2 SYDVKM. In DNA, the CDR3 is TGTGCCAGCAGTTTATTAAGGACAGGGCCTAGCAATCAGCCCCAGCATTTT. Its protein is CASSLLRTGPSNQPQHF.

The chain carries TRBV13 and TRBJ2-5, with 8 nucleotides matching TRBD1. The germline gives CDR1 PRHDT, CDR2 FYEKMQ (reference sequence). The CDR3 covers 16 residues. V lost 1 base and J lost 3; bases outside the gene matches: 7. The CDR3 reads CASSLVSGGAEETQYF. The CDR3 coding sequence is TGTGCCAGCAGCTTAGTTTCAGGGGGCGCGGAAGAGACCCAGTACTTC.

The chain recombines TRBV5-4 with TRBJ2-2, with D perhaps TRBD1 (6 bases). Germline V CDR1 and CDR2: SGHNT, YYREEE (reference sequence). The CDR3 is 15 amino acids. Trimming pared 4 bases from V and 1 base from J, leaving 11 bases between. CDR3: CASSQRTVNTGELFF. The DNA of the CDR3 is TGTGCCAGCAGCCAGAGGACAGTGAACACCGGGGAGCTGTTTTTT. The complete variable domain, with remaining parts taken from reference TRBV5-4 and TRBJ2-2, reads ETGVTQSPTHLIKTRGQQVTLRCSSQSGHNTVSWYQQALGQGPQFIFQYYREEENGRGNFPPRFSGLQFPNYSSELNVNALELDDSALYLCASSQRTVNTGELFFGEGSRLTVL.

The J gene is TRBJ1-1, the V gene TRBV6-5, with D unclear. The V gene lost 0 bases and the J gene lost 1 base, with 6 bases spanning the gap. This CDR3 has 14 residues. CDR1 MNHEY and CDR2 SVGAGI come from the germline V gene. In DNA form, the CDR3 reads TGTGCCAGCAGTTACTCACACAAGAACACTGAAGCTTTCTTT. This translates into CASSYSHKNTEAFF.

The chain carries TRBV5-1 and TRBJ2-3; weak D call: TRBD2 (6 bases). The CDR3 covers 16 residues. Germline assignment: CDR1 SGHRS and CDR2 YFSETQ. With 0 bases removed from V and 1 base from J, the gap between germline ends came to 12 bases. DNA for the CDR3: TGCGCCAGCAGCTTGGTTCCTAGCGCCCGCACAGATACGCAGTATTTT. As protein: CASSLVPSARTDTQYF.

In DNA form, the CDR3 reads TGTGCCATCGGGACAGGGATCCACGAGCAGTACTTC. Protein sequence: CAIGTGIHEQYF. V is TRBV25-1 and J is TRBJ2-7, with TRBD1 matching 9 bases. The CDR3 is 12 residues long. V lost 10 bases, J lost 5 bases, and 6 bases stayed unmatched. In germline, CDR1 is MGHDK, CDR2 SYGVNS.

This clone was counted between two and nine times. The chain links TRBV7-9 to TRBJ1-1; D is undetermined. The germline V gene encodes CDR1 SEHNR and CDR2 FQNEAQ (reference sequence). The CDR3 consists of 16 residues. V was trimmed by 5 bases and J by 3 bases, leaving 19 bases between them. The CDR3 loop is CASSRTFGVGDTEAFF. The DNA of the CDR3 is TGTGCCAGCAGCAGGACTTTTGGGGTTGGAGACACTGAAGCTTTCTTT.

This sequence joins TRBV6-5 and TRBJ1-2, with D unclear. Deletions cut 8 bases from V and 2 bases from J, with 18 bases between. Germline V gene lookup returns CDR1 MNHEY and CDR2 SVGAGI. This CDR3 spans 15 amino acids. CDR3 sequence reads: CASLGLRGENYGYTF. The CDR3 DNA reads as TGTGCCAGCCTTGGGCTCCGGGGAGAGAACTATGGCTACACCTTC.

The gene calls are TRBV24-1 and TRBJ1-1, with TRBD1 as a possible D gene (6 bases). Trimming left V 9 bases short and J 7 bases short, with 17 bases between. This CDR3 has 13 residues. The germline gives CDR1 KGHDR, CDR2 SFDVKD. CDR3 sequence: CATSLGEGGEAFF. The CDR3 DNA reads as TGTGCCACCTCCTTGGGGGAGGGGGGTGAAGCTTTCTTT.

In this sample, this clone turned up once. V is TRBV2 and J is TRBJ1-2; D may be TRBD1 (6 bases). The CDR3 totals 13 residues. Trimming shortened V by 10 bases and J by 0 bases, and 12 bases separated the two germline ends. CDR1 and CDR2 (germline): SNHLY, FYNNEI. The CDR3 sequence: CAKRQATNYGYTF. The CDR3 DNA follows: TGTGCCAAAAGACAGGCCACTAACTATGGCTACACCTTC.

The rearrangement links TRBV6-5 to TRBJ2-7; D not certain. The CDR3 has 13 residues. V lost 8 bases and J lost 2, with 13 bases in between. Germline CDR1 reads MNHEY; CDR2 reads SVGAGI. CDR3 nucleotides: TGTGCCAGCGGCGGTCTTTCGACCTACGAGCAGTACTTC. Protein product: CASGGLSTYEQYF.

This clone occurred a few times. The V call is TRBV9, the J call TRBJ2-1; no clear D. The CDR3 consists of 15 residues. The germline gives CDR1 SGDLS, CDR2 YYNGEE. Trimming shortened V by 0 bases and J by 6 bases, and 13 bases separated the two germline ends. In nucleotides, the CDR3 is TGTGCCAGCAGCGTAGGTCTTCGAGCTAGCAATGAGCAGTTCTTC. Translated: CASSVGLRASNEQFF. The full variable domain, its missing parts supplied by reference TRBV9 and TRBJ2-1, is DSGVTQTPKHLITATGQRVTLRCSPRSGDLSVYWYQQSLDQGLQFLIQYYNGEERAKGNILERFSAQQFPDLHSELNLSSLELGDSALYFCASSVGLRASNEQFFGPGTRLTVL.

V and J are TRBV15 and TRBJ2-2, with D hard to call. This CDR3 is 16 amino acids long. The V and J ends lost 7 bases and 0 bases respectively, with 15 bases between them. CDR1 is LNHNV, CDR2 YYDKDF, per germline (reference sequence). CDR3 bases: TGTGCCACCACCCCGGCCGACACCGCGAACACCGGGGAGCTGTTTTTT. Translation: CATTPADTANTGELFF. The entire variable domain, with the rest obtained from reference TRBV15 and TRBJ2-2, is as follows: DAMVIQNPRYQVTQFGKPVTLSCSQTLNHNVMYWYQQKSSQAPKLLFHYYDKDFNNEADTPDNFQSRRPNTSFCFLDIRSPGLGDTAMYLCATTPADTANTGELFFGEGSRLTVL.